A selection of T cell receptor beta chains follows, all from one sample in a study of shared clonotypes between healthy human individuals. The protocol was immunoSEQ multiplex PCR, while the TCRdb copy is restricted to in-frame clones and leaves out a portion. The sample shows about 2 million clones, less than 95% of them seen only once. The sample taken for sequencing was naive CD8+ T cells sorted from blood. Receptors were obtained from a man between 18 and 29 years old in good health. CDR3s include the opening cysteine and the closing phenylalanine or tryptophan. Some rows mark clone size as missing; the rest say once, few, many or name a class of expanded clone.

v_gene	j_gene	len	abundance	CDR3aa
TRBV21-1	TRBJ2-6	19	NA	CASSKTPRTGVSGANVLTF
TRBV4-3	TRBJ1-1	14	NA	CASSPSGGYSEAFF
TRBV13	TRBJ2-1	14	NA	CASSLGQVGNEQFF
TRBV7-8	TRBJ2-5	11	NA	CASSLDETQYF
TRBV4-3	TRBJ2-7	14	NA	CASSPGRGAYEQYF
TRBV10-2	TRBJ2-3	16	NA	CASRPFSGLFTDTQYF
TRBV19	TRBJ2-1	16	NA	CASSISGSGGYNEQFF
TRBV19	TRBJ2-1	13	NA	CASSEGVGNEQFF
TRBV27	TRBJ2-7	12	NA	CASRGGVTEQYF
TRBV19	TRBJ2-5	17	once	CASSPGTSGDNQETQYF
TRBV19	TRBJ2-5	13	NA	CASSGTDGETQYF
TRBV7-9	TRBJ2-7	16	NA	CASSLSGLAGLYEQYF
TRBV27	TRBJ2-3	15	NA	CASSRAGGFTDTQYF
TRBV10-3	TRBJ2-7	12	NA	CAISDSIYEQYF
TRBV7-9	TRBJ2-5	15	NA	CASSLVSRMQETQYF
TRBV13	TRBJ2-5	14	NA	CASSGTGGPETQYF
TRBV7-8	TRBJ1-5	17	NA	CASSLTRTDYSNQPQHF
TRBV28	TRBJ2-7	14	NA	CASSASTGLGEQYF
TRBV6-6	TRBJ2-5	14	NA	CASSYLAGWETQYF
TRBV7-3	TRBJ2-3	16	NA	CASSLTGTGGVDTQYF
TRBV6-5	TRBJ2-7	11	NA	CASSAGDEQYF
TRBV28	TRBJ2-3	19	NA	CASSFLFPGLAGVTDTQYF
TRBV6-5	TRBJ2-7	15	NA	CASSYLGSGTYEQYF
TRBV5-1	TRBJ2-5	15	NA	CASSPGQGAVETQYF
TRBV5-1	TRBJ1-1	12	once	CASSSQGTEAFF
TRBV5-4	TRBJ2-7	14	NA	CASSFQGALYEQYF
TRBV4-1	TRBJ1-1	15	once	CASSHVGGRDTEAFF
TRBV4-2	TRBJ1-3	19	NA	CASSQNSPPGSYPGNTIYF
TRBV9	TRBJ1-2	16	NA	CASSDTTGMGNYGYTF
TRBV7-8	TRBJ1-2	13	NA	CASSSEANYGYTF